The 30 T cell receptor beta chains listed next were all sequenced from one sample in a study of cytomegalovirus exposure and HLA in healthy donors. Using immunoSEQ multiplex PCR, the repertoire was profiled, and TCRdb retains in-frame clones only, with some absent. The data show approximately 190,000 clones, with more than 75% seen just once and roughly 7% held by the top ten. The sequenced material came from PBMCs. These receptors were collected from a man between 18 and 35 years old in good health and CMV-seropositive.

This clone was recorded a few times. As DNA, the CDR3 is TGCGCCAGCAGCCAGGGGACAGGCGGCCCCTACGAGCAGTACTTC. It translates to CASSQGTGGPYEQYF. V is TRBV4-3 and J is TRBJ2-7; 8 bases match TRBD1. This CDR3 contains 15 residues. Trimming at V came to 3 bases and at J to 2 bases, leaving 6 bases not matched to a gene. Germline V gives CDR1 LGHNA, CDR2 YSLEER.

V and J are TRBV11-2 and TRBJ2-7; tentatively, D is TRBD2 (6 bases). V was shortened by 2 bases and J by 4 bases, with 15 bases between the two germline ends. The CDR3 contains 15 residues. Germline V gene data show CDR1 as SGHAT and CDR2 as FQNNGV. The CDR3 sequence: CASSLNPYREYEQYF. The CDR3 coding sequence is TGTGCCAGCAGCTTAAACCCGTACCGGGAGTACGAGCAGTACTTC.

The gene calls are TRBV9 and TRBJ2-5, with 11 positions matching TRBD2. The germline gives CDR1 SGDLS, CDR2 YYNGEE. Germline trimming cut 0 bases from V and 5 bases from J; bases unmatched to any gene: 6. The CDR3 is made up of 16 amino acids. The CDR3 region has the DNA TGTGCCAGCAGCGTAGGACTAGCGGGATATGGGGAGACCCAGTACTTC. It specifies CASSVGLAGYGETQYF.

This CDR3 reads CASSIAVNTEAFF. DNA of the CDR3: TGTGCCAGTAGTATCGCAGTGAACACTGAAGCTTTCTTT. This chain uses TRBV19 with TRBJ1-1; D is undetermined. CDR3 length equals 13 residues. Germline V lookup: CDR1 LNHDA, CDR2 SQIVND (reference sequence). Trimming pared 3 bases from V and 0 bases from J, leaving 5 bases between. Full variable domain (rest looked up from reference TRBV19 and TRBJ1-1): DGGITQSPKYLFRKEGQNVTLSCEQNLNHDAMYWYRQDPGQGLRLIYYSQIVNDFQKGDIAEGYSVSREKKESFPLTVTSAQKNPTAFYLCASSIAVNTEAFFGQGTRLTVV.

The genes are TRBV19 and TRBJ2-2, with D unclear. There are 11 residues in the CDR3. The germline CDR1 and CDR2 sequences are LNHDA and SQIVND (reference sequence). Between the trimmed V and J ends, which lost 4 bases and 6 bases, there was a span of 3 bases. CDR3 sequence: CASSTSGELFF. The CDR3 nucleotides read TGTGCCAGTAGTACATCCGGGGAGCTGTTTTTT.

In its sample, this clone was seen once. This chain joins TRBV2 and TRBJ1-1, with D uncertain. There are 13 residues in the CDR3. Trimming shortened V by 8 bases and J by 3 bases, and 13 bases separated the two germline ends. Germline V gene data show CDR1 as SNHLY and CDR2 as FYNNEI. The CDR3 DNA follows: TGTGCCAGCCCGGGAGGTCGGGACACTGAAGCTTTCTTT. Protein sequence: CASPGGRDTEAFF.

The rearrangement links TRBV5-1 to TRBJ1-2; D gene ambiguous. This CDR3 is built from 15 residues. Germline V CDR1 and CDR2: SGHRS, YFSETQ. Trimming stripped 3 bases from V and 7 bases from J, with 19 bases between. The chain's CDR3 is CASSSDGRGMGGYTF. The CDR3 DNA sequence: TGCGCCAGCAGCTCGGACGGCCGGGGAATGGGTGGCTACACCTTC.

This clone was recorded a few times. This chain links TRBV5-8 with TRBJ2-7; TRBD2 matches at 11 bases. The CDR3 length is 15 residues. Germline V gives CDR1 SGHTS, CDR2 YDEGEE. J gave up 2 bases and V 2 bases, and 3 bases lay outside the gene matches. CDR3: CASSLLAGGPYEQYF. CDR3 nucleotides: TGTGCCAGCAGCTTATTAGCGGGAGGGCCCTACGAGCAGTACTTC.

The gene calls are TRBV25-1 and TRBJ1-1; D is unclear. The V end lost 8 bases, the J end lost 3 bases, and 19 bases lay between the germline ends. Germline V gives CDR1 MGHDK, CDR2 SYGVNS. There are 15 residues in the CDR3. The DNA for the CDR3 is TGTGCCAGCCGATTGTGGGGAGGTATTGACACTGAAGCTTTCTTT. Translated, it gives CASRLWGGIDTEAFF.

The V gene is TRBV9, the J gene TRBJ2-1, with TRBD1 as a possible D gene (6 bases). The CDR3 runs to 15 residues. Germline V gives CDR1 SGDLS, CDR2 YYNGEE. The ends were cut back, 0 bases at V and 1 base at J, with 8 bases in the middle. In nucleotides, the CDR3 is TGTGCCAGCAGCGTAGCCCAGGGGTCCTACAATGAGCAGTTCTTC. It encodes CASSVAQGSYNEQFF.

The V and J genes are TRBV7-9 and TRBJ2-1; D is possibly TRBD2 (5 bases). The CDR3 extends over 12 amino acids. The V gene's germline CDR1 is SEHNR and CDR2 FQNEAQ (reference sequence). V gave up 4 bases and J gave up 8 bases, with 9 bases separating them. CDR3 sequence: CASSSDSDEQFF. The CDR3 DNA reads as TGTGCCAGCAGCTCGGACTCCGATGAGCAGTTCTTC.

This CDR3 reads CASSTSGYTYEQYF. CDR3 DNA sequence: TGTGCCAGTAGTACTAGCGGGTATACCTACGAGCAGTACTTC. The chain employs TRBV19 and TRBJ2-7, with 8 bases fitting TRBD2. Germline assignment: CDR1 LNHDA and CDR2 SQIVND (reference sequence). This CDR3 is built from 14 residues. V was clipped by 4 bases and J by 2 bases; unmatched bases: 4.

This chain uses TRBV19 with TRBJ1-2; no reliable D call. The CDR3 loop spans 12 amino acids. CDR1 and CDR2 from the germline V gene are LNHDA and SQIVND (reference sequence). Trimming shortened V by 3 bases and J by 7 bases, and 9 bases separated the two germline ends. For the CDR3, the DNA is TGTGCCAGTAGTATTCCCACGGGTGGCTACACCTTC. Amino acid sequence: CASSIPTGGYTF.

V and J are TRBV5-1 and TRBJ2-1; 12 nucleotides match TRBD2. The CDR3 is made up of 19 amino acids. Germline CDR1 SGHRS, CDR2 YFSETQ. Unmatched junction bases numbered 17, after V lost 4 bases and J lost 6 bases. This CDR3 reads CASSPGLAGRSGFSNEQFF. The CDR3 nucleotides are TGCGCCAGCAGCCCAGGACTAGCGGGACGTTCGGGCTTCTCCAATGAGCAGTTCTTC.

This chain links TRBV7-9 with TRBJ2-5, with TRBD2 matching 14 bases. CDR3 size: 16 residues. Germline CDR1 reads SEHNR; CDR2 reads FQNEAQ (reference sequence). V lost 5 bases, J lost 5 bases, and 7 bases stayed unmatched. The CDR3 here is CASSQTSGRAWETQYF. The CDR3 region has the DNA TGTGCCAGCAGCCAGACTAGCGGGAGGGCGTGGGAGACCCAGTACTTC.

The rearrangement joins TRBV4-1 to TRBJ2-1; 7 bases agree with TRBD1. The CDR3 sequence is 11 residues long. From germline, CDR1 is MGHRA and CDR2 YSYEKL. Trimming removed 1 base from V and 15 bases from J; junction bases left unmatched: 3. The CDR3 sequence is CASSQGNRGFF. The CDR3 DNA sequence: TGCGCCAGCAGCCAAGGAAACAGGGGGTTCTTC.

V gene TRBV25-1 combines with J gene TRBJ2-7; 7 bases are a match to TRBD1. Germline-derived CDR1 and CDR2 are MGHDK and SYGVNS. V was clipped by 8 bases and J by 4 bases; unmatched bases: 5. CDR3 length: 12 residues. In nucleotides, the CDR3 is TGTGCCAGCGGACAGGTAGCTTACGAGCAGTACTTC. Its translation is CASGQVAYEQYF.

The chain joins TRBV2 to TRBJ1-2, with D maybe TRBD1 (5 bases). CDR3 size: 14 residues. The V end was cut by 7 bases, the J end by 6 bases, with 18 bases between. The germline CDR1 and CDR2 sequences are SNHLY and FYNNEI. Written as DNA, the CDR3 is TGTGCCAGCAAAGGGGTACAATCGAAGGATGGCTACACCTTC. It is translated as CASKGVQSKDGYTF.

This clone was seen a few times. V and J are TRBV13 and TRBJ2-7; 8 bases align to TRBD2. The CDR3 length is 15 residues. CDR1 and CDR2 from the germline V gene are PRHDT and FYEKMQ (reference sequence). Trimming at V came to 2 bases and at J to 5 bases, leaving 8 bases not matched to a gene. The CDR3 sequence is CASSLWASGRDEQYF. The CDR3 nucleotides are TGTGCCAGCAGCTTATGGGCTAGCGGGCGGGACGAGCAGTACTTC.

This rearrangement joins TRBV9 to TRBJ2-1; TRBD2 might be the D (6 bases). Looked up from germline, CDR1 is SGDLS and CDR2 is YYNGEE. V was shortened by 2 bases and J by 8 bases, with 8 bases between the two germline ends. The CDR3 spans 12 residues. The CDR3 spells CASSVGGHEQFF. CDR3 coding DNA: TGTGCCAGCAGCGTCGGAGGGCATGAGCAGTTCTTC.

The genes are TRBV30 and TRBJ2-3, with 11 bases lining up with TRBD1. CDR3 size: 16 residues. Germline CDR1 is GTSNPN and CDR2 is SVGIG (reference sequence). After removal of 5 bases from V and 6 bases from J, the junction contained 13 bases not matched to a gene. CDR3 amino acids: CAWEGYRDRGLDTQYF. The CDR3 nucleotides are TGTGCCTGGGAAGGGTACCGGGACAGGGGGTTGGATACGCAGTATTTT.

V and J are TRBV2 and TRBJ2-2; D is perhaps TRBD1 (5 bases). V lost 4 bases to trimming and J lost 4 bases, with 7 bases between them. This CDR3 has 13 residues. The V gene's germline CDR1 is SNHLY and CDR2 FYNNEI. DNA for the CDR3: TGTGCCAGCAGTGTGGACACCACCGGGGAGCTGTTTTTT. Translating it yields CASSVDTTGELFF.

The V gene is TRBV7-3, the J gene TRBJ1-1; TRBD1 agrees at 7 bases. This CDR3 is 13 amino acids long. Trimming cost V 8 bases and J 4 bases; bases outside gene matches: 7. Germline V gene data show CDR1 as SGHTA and CDR2 as FQGTGA. DNA of the CDR3: TGTGCCAGCTGTTCGGGACAGCGCACTGAAGCTTTCTTT. Translation: CASCSGQRTEAFF. The full variable domain, in which reference TRBV7-3 and TRBJ1-1 provide the parts outside the CDR3, is GAGVSQTPSNKVTEKGKYVELRCDPISGHTALYWYRQSLGQGPEFLIYFQGTGAADDSGLPNDRFFAVRPEGSVSTLKIQRTERGDSAVYLCASCSGQRTEAFFGQGTRLTVV.

The chain recombines TRBV18 with TRBJ2-3; 8 bases line up with TRBD2. The V segment lost 3 bases and the J segment 6 bases; nucleotides outside the gene matches: 14. This CDR3 contains 17 residues. Germline V lookup: CDR1 KGHSH, CDR2 LQKENI. CDR3 loop: CASSPLVGSGREDTQYF. DNA of the CDR3: TGTGCCAGCTCACCCTTAGTGGGGAGCGGGAGAGAGGATACGCAGTATTTT. Full variable domain (remainder filled in from reference TRBV18 and TRBJ2-3): NAGVMQNPRHLVRRRGQEARLRCSPMKGHSHVYWYRQLPEEGLKFMVYLQKENIIDESGMPKERFSAEFPKEGPSILRIQQVVRGDSAAYFCASSPLVGSGREDTQYFGPGTRLTVL.

In this sample, this clone turned up once. The chain has TRBV25-1 and TRBJ2-1; 9 bases are shared with TRBD2. V was clipped by 7 bases and J by 7 bases; unmatched bases: 20. CDR3 size: 18 residues. Germline CDR1 MGHDK, CDR2 SYGVNS. This CDR3 is CASTERGAAREGWNEQFF. CDR3 bases: TGTGCCAGCACCGAACGGGGGGCCGCGCGGGAGGGTTGGAATGAGCAGTTCTTC.

The V and J genes are TRBV28 and TRBJ1-2; tentative D call: TRBD1 (6 bases). V dropped 3 bases and J dropped 8 bases, with 13 bases sitting between them. This CDR3 is built from 13 residues. CDR1 MDHEN and CDR2 SYDVKM come from the germline V gene. The CDR3 loop reads CASSFLSGVGYTF. CDR3 bases: TGTGCCAGCAGTTTCCTTTCAGGGGTGGGCTACACCTTC.

This clone is a singleton in its sample. This chain joins TRBV6-5 and TRBJ2-1, with TRBD2 matching over 7 bases. The CDR3 runs to 13 residues. Germline V gene lookup returns CDR1 MNHEY and CDR2 SVGAGI. V gave up 8 bases and J gave up 8 bases; unmatched junction bases: 9. The CDR3 coding sequence is TGTGCCAGCCGGGGAGGCGGGAGCCATGAGCAGTTCTTC. Translating gives CASRGGGSHEQFF.

There are a few counts of this clone. J is TRBJ2-7 and V is TRBV5-6, with D uncertain. The V gene's germline CDR1 is SGHDT and CDR2 YYEEEE. This CDR3 is 12 amino acids long. V lost 4 bases to trimming and J lost 3 bases, with 8 bases between them. Here the CDR3 reads CASSTGLYEQYF. The CDR3 DNA follows: TGTGCCAGCAGCACTGGTCTCTACGAGCAGTACTTC.

CDR3 protein: CASTTGTGELFF. Written as DNA, the CDR3 is TGTGCCAGCACCACAGGGACCGGGGAGCTGTTTTTT. This chain joins TRBV7-9 and TRBJ2-2; a weak D match, TRBD1 (6 bases). Germline V CDR1 and CDR2: SEHNR, FQNEAQ (reference sequence). CDR3 length: 12 amino acids. Trimming cost V 7 bases and J 5 bases, with 8 bases left between them.

The rearrangement joins TRBV6-5 to TRBJ2-1; D possibly corresponds to TRBD1 (6 bases). CDR3 length equals 14 residues. Trimming removed 5 bases from V and 5 bases from J, with 13 bases in between. The germline CDR1 and CDR2 sequences are MNHEY and SVGAGI. The CDR3 DNA reads TGTGCCAGCAGTCTCGGGACAAACAACAATGAGCAGTTCTTC. Protein: CASSLGTNNNEQFF.